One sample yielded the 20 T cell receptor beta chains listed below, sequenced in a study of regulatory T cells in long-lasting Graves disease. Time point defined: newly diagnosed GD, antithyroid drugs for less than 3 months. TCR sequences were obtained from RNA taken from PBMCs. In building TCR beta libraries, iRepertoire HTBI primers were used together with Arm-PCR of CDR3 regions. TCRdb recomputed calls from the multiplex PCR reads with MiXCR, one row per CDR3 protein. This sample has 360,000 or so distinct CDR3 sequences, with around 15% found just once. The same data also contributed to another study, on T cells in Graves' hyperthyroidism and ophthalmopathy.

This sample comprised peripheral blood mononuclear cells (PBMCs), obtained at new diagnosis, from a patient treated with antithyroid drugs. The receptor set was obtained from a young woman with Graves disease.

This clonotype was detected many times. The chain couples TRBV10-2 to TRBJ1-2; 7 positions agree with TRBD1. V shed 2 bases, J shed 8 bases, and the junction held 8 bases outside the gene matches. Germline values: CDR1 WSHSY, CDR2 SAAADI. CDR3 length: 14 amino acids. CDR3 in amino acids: CASSEGTVSWGYTF. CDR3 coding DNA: TGCGCCAGCAGTGAGGGGACAGTGAGTTGGGGCTACACCTTC.

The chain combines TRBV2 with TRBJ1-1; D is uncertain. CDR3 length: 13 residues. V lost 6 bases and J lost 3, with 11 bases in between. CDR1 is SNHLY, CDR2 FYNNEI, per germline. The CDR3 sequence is CASRVGGYTEAFF. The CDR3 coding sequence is TGTGCCAGCAGAGTAGGCGGCTACACTGAAGCTTTCTTT.

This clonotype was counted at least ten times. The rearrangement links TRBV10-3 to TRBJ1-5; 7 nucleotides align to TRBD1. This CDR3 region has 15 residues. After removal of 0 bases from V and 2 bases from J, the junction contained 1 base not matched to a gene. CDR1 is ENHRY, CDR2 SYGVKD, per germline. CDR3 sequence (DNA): TGTGCCATCAGTGAGTCGGGGACAGGCAATCAGCCCCAGCATTTT. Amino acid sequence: CAISESGTGNQPQHF.

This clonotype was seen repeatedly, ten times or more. CDR3 bases: TGTGCCAGCAGCGTAGCTGGGGACCCCTGGGCTGAAGCTTTCTTT. The encoded protein is CASSVAGDPWAEAFF. The rearrangement joins TRBV9 to TRBJ1-1; D is possibly TRBD1 (5 bases). V lost 0 bases to trimming and J lost 6 bases, with 15 bases between them. Germline V gene sequence: CDR1 SGDLS, CDR2 YYNGEE. CDR3 length equals 15 residues.

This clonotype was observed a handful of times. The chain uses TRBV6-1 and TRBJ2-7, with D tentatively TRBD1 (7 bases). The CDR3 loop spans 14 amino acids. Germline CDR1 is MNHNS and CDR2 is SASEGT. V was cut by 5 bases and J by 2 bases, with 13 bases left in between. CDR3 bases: TGTGCCAGCAGTCAGGGGGGCGCCGCCTACGAGCAGTACTTC. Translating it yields CASSQGGAAYEQYF.

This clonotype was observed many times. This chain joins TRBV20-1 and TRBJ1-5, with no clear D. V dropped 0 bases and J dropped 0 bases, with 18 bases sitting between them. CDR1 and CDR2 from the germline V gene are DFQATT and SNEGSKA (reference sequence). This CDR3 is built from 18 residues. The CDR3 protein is CSARDPSRVATSNQPQHF. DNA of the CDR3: TGCAGTGCTAGAGATCCGTCCCGGGTAGCCACTAGCAATCAGCCCCAGCATTTT.

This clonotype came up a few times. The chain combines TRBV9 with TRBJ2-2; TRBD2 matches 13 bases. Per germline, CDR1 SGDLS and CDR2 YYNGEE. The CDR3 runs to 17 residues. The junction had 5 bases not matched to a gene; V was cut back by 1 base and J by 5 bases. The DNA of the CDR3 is TGTGCCAGCAGCGTAACTAGCGGGGGGGCGAGGACCGGGGAGCTGTTTTTT. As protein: CASSVTSGGARTGELFF.

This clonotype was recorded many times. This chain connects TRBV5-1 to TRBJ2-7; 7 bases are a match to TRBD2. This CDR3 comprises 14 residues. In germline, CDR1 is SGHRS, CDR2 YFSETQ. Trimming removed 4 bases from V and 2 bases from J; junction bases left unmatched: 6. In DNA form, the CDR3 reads TGCGCCAGCAGCCTTACCGGGACTACCTACGAGCAGTACTTC. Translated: CASSLTGTTYEQYF.

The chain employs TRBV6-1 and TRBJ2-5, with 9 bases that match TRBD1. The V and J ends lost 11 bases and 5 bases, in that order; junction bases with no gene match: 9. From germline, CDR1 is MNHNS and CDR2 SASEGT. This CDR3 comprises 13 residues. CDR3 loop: CAGETGGEETQYF. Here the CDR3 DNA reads TGTGCCGGTGAGACAGGGGGTGAGGAGACCCAGTACTTC.

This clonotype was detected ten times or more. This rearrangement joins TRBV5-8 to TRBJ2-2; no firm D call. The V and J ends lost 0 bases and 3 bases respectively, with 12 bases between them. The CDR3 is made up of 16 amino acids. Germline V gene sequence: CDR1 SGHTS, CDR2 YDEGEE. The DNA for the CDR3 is TGTGCCAGCAGCTTGGAGGCTAGGACGTACACCGGGGAGCTGTTTTTT. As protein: CASSLEARTYTGELFF.

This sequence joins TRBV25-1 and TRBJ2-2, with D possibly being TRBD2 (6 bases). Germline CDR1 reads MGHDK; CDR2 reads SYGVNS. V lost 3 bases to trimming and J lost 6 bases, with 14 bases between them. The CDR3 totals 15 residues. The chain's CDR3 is CASSDLREDPGELFF. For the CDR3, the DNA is TGTGCCAGCAGTGATCTAAGGGAGGATCCCGGGGAGCTGTTTTTT.

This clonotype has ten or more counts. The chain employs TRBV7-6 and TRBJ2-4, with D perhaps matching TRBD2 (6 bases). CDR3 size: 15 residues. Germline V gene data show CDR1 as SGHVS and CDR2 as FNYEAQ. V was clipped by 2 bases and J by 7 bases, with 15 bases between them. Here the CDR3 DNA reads TGTGCCAGCAGCTTATTTGCGGGGCAGTCGAACATTCAGTACTTC. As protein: CASSLFAGQSNIQYF.

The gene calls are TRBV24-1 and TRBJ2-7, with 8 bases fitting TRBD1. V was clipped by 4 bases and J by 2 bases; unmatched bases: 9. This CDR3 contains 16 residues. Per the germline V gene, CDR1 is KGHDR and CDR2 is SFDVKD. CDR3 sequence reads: CATSDPSGTGTYEQYF. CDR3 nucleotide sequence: TGTGCCACCAGTGACCCGTCCGGGACAGGCACCTACGAGCAGTACTTC.

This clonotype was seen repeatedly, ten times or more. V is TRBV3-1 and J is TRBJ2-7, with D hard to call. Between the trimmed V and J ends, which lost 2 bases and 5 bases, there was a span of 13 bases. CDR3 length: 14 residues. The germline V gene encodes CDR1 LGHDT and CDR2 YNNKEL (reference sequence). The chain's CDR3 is CASSQIPSRDEQYF. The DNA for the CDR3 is TGTGCCAGCAGCCAAATCCCGTCTCGGGACGAGCAGTACTTC.

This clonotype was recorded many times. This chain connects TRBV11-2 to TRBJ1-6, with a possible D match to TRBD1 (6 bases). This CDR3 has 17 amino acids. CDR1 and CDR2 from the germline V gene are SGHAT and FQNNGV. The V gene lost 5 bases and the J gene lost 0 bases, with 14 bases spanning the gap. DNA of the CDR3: TGTGCCAGCAGCACACCCCGAGGGGGCTCCTATAATTCACCCCTCCACTTT. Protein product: CASSTPRGGSYNSPLHF. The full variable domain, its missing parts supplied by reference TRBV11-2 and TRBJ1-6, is EAGVAQSPRYKIIEKRQSVAFWCNPISGHATLYWYQQILGQGPKLLIQFQNNGVVDDSQLPKDRFSAERLKGVDSTLKIQPAKLEDSAVYLCASSTPRGGSYNSPLHFGNGTRLTVT.

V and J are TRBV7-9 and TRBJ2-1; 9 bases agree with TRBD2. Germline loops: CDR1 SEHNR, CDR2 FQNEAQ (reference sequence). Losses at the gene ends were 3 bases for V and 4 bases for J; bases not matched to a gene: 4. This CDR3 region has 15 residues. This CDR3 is CASSFQAGGYNEQFF. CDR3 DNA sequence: TGTGCCAGCAGCTTCCAAGCGGGAGGTTACAATGAGCAGTTCTTC.

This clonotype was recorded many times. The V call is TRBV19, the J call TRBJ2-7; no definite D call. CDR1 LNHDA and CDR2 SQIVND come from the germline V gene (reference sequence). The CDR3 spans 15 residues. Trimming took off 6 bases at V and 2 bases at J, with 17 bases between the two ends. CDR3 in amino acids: CASSWLVSSAYEQYF. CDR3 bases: TGTGCCAGTAGCTGGCTGGTCAGTTCAGCCTACGAGCAGTACTTC.

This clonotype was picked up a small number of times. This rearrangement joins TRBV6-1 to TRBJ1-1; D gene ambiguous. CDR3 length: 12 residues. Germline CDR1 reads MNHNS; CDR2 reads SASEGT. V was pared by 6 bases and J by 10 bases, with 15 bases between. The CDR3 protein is CASSPLAPPAFF. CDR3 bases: TGTGCCAGCAGCCCACTTGCTCCCCCAGCTTTCTTT.

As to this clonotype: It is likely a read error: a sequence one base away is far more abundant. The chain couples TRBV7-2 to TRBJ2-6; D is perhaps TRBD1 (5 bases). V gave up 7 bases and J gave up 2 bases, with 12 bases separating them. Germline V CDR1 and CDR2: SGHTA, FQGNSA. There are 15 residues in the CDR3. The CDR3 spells CASISQGTGANVLTF. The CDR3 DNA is TGTGCCAGCATCTCGCAGGGTACTGGGGCCAACGTCCTGACTTTC.

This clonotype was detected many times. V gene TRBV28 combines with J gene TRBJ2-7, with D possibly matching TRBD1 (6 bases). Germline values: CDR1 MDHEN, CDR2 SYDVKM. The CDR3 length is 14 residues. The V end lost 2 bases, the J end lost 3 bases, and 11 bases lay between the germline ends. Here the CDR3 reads CASSLADSLYEQYF. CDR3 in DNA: TGTGCCAGCAGTTTAGCGGACAGCCTCTACGAGCAGTACTTC.